The text below deals with one T cell receptor (beta chain). The data derive from a study of chemoradiotherapy in HPV16-positive cancers. Clones were read by immunoSEQ multiplex PCR, and TCRdb kept only the in-frame ones, dropping some. The data contain some 850 clones, approximately 80% of them singletons. The sequencing here drew on tumor tissue, taken from a patient who underwent chemoradiotherapy. The TCR originated in a human donor with HPV-associated anogenital cancer.

CDR3 DNA sequence: TGTGCCAGCAGCTTTATAGGGGGCCTCTGGGGCTACACCTTC. It codes for CASSFIGGLWGYTF. This rearrangement joins TRBV7-9 to TRBJ1-2; 7 bases are shared with TRBD1. The trim removed 3 bases at V and 8 bases at J, leaving 9 bases unmatched. The CDR3 has 14 amino acids. Germline lookup yields CDR1 SEHNR and CDR2 FQNEAQ (reference sequence).